This T cell receptor (beta chain) was identified in a study of T-cell reconstitution after alpha-beta-depleted transplantation in children. The TCRbeta library incorporated unique molecular identifiers. TCRdb reanalysed the PCR reads using MiXCR and keeps one entry per CDR3 protein. This table holds about 980,000 distinct CDR3 sequences, roughly 29% found once. Note on this clonotype: Its cognate antigen is unknown.

V was trimmed by 6 bases and J by 6 bases, leaving 16 bases between them. The CDR3 extends over 14 amino acids. CDR1 and CDR2 from the germline V gene are KGHDR and SFDVKD. Study results and caveats: It was reported that alpha-beta T cells came from several hundred expanded graft clones (about two months after transplant). Recipient T cells and thymic progenitors that survived were the source of the high TCRbeta diversity seen at day 60 in some patients. When one year had passed after transplant, most T-cell counts and diversity came from newly produced T cells.

The sequencing used PBMCs, mostly from graft donor cells, collected 360 days after TCRalphabeta/CD19-depleted stem cell transplant. The receptor comes from a boy in the first two years of life who had a stem cell transplant for SCID, so the T cells may come from the graft donor. V is TRBV24-1 and J is TRBJ1-2; no firm D call. In DNA form, the CDR3 reads TGTGCCACCAGTACATCAGCGGACGCAGATGGCTACACCTTC. This encodes CATSTSADADGYTF.